This T cell receptor (beta chain) was identified during a study of response to subunit inactivated influenza vaccine. Study observations and caveats: Authors proposed each seasonal influenza vaccination draws in few new T cells.

The ends were cut back, 1 base at V and 6 bases at J, with 9 bases in the middle. The CDR3 sequence is 13 residues long. Germline V lookup: CDR1 SEHNR, CDR2 FQNEAQ (reference sequence). A note on this clonotype: Its specificity is not known.

TCRdb re-derived calls from the RT-PCR reads in MiXCR, one entry per CDR3 protein. The repertoire holds about 780,000 distinct CDR3 sequences, with around 18% as singletons. This clonotype was sampled from a man aged 50-59 years who received an inactivated influenza vaccine. The specimen comprised PBMCs from blood, sampled 5 days after vaccination. This chain joins TRBV7-9 and TRBJ1-1, with D perhaps TRBD1 (5 bases). The CDR3 spells CASSLVRVAEAFF. CDR3 nucleotide sequence: TGTGCCAGCAGCTTAGTCAGGGTCGCTGAAGCTTTCTTT.